Shown below are 26 T cell receptor beta chains from a single sample sequenced in a study of long-term antiretroviral therapy in people with HIV. Version v3.0 of the immunoSEQ assay ran at survey level. Here immunoSEQ multiplex PCR was the method, and the copy in TCRdb shows in-frame clones only, minus some. The sample contains 38,000 or so clones, approximately 94% of which appear only once. This specimen consisted of unsorted PBMCs, obtained almost 9.5 years after starting antiretroviral therapy. All receptors come from a man aged 25-45 years with HIV.

In the case of this clone: A read error may produce the germline difference seen at one junction end. The V call is TRBV7-7, the J call TRBJ2-3; perhaps TRBD1 as D (5 bases). This CDR3 comprises 14 residues. CDR1 and CDR2 from the germline V gene are SSHAT and FNYEAQ (reference sequence). The CDR3 loop reads CASSLSQAGDTQYF. CDR3 nucleotide sequence: TGTGCTAGCAGCTTGAGCCAGGCAGGGGATACGCAGTATTTT.

This chain uses TRBV5-4 with TRBJ2-2; maybe TRBD2 (6 bases). Per germline, CDR1 SGHNT and CDR2 YYREEE (reference sequence). The length of the CDR3 is 15 residues. V was pared by 0 bases and J by 5 bases, with 11 bases between. The CDR3 nucleotides read TGTGCCAGCAGCTTGGAAGGTAGCGGTACCGGGGAGCTGTTTTTT. This encodes CASSLEGSGTGELFF.

Worth noting for this clone: The junction departs from the called germline gene at one end, perhaps through a read error. The V and J genes are TRBV11-2 and TRBJ2-2, with D uncertain. The CDR3 loop spans 11 amino acids. The germline V gene encodes CDR1 SGHAT and CDR2 FQNNGV. The CDR3 reads CASSLSRPPLF. The CDR3 nucleotides read TGTGCCAGCAGCTTATCTCGGCCCCCACTTTTT.

This clone appeared a single time. The chain is built from TRBV6-5 and TRBJ2-2; D gene uncertain. The germline V gene encodes CDR1 MNHEY and CDR2 SVGAGI. CDR3 length: 15 residues. V shed 0 bases and J shed 2 bases, with 7 bases lying between them. The CDR3 nucleotides read TGTGCCAGCAGTTACTCGGAGAGTAACACCGGGGAGCTGTTTTTT. Translated: CASSYSESNTGELFF.

V is TRBV5-6 and J is TRBJ1-2; maybe TRBD1 (5 bases). The CDR3 extends over 13 amino acids. In germline, CDR1 is SGHDT, CDR2 YYEEEE. V was shortened by 2 bases and J by 8 bases, with 13 bases between the two germline ends. The CDR3 DNA reads as TGTGCCAGCAGCTTCGGGGCAGACAGCGGCTACACCTTC. Encoded protein: CASSFGADSGYTF.

There are a few counts of this clone. The chain links TRBV14 to TRBJ2-4, with 12 nucleotides matching TRBD2. The junction had 1 base not matched to a gene; V was cut back by 4 bases and J by 0 bases. This CDR3 comprises 16 residues. Germline values: CDR1 SGHDN, CDR2 FVKESK. CDR3 amino acids: CASSRTSGVAKNIQYF. The CDR3 DNA reads as TGTGCCAGCAGCCGGACTAGCGGGGTAGCCAAAAACATTCAGTACTTC.

The chain has TRBV5-6 and TRBJ2-1; 7 positions match TRBD2. Germline values: CDR1 SGHDT, CDR2 YYEEEE. Losses at the gene ends were 4 bases for V and 3 bases for J; bases not matched to a gene: 7. The CDR3 totals 15 residues. Here the CDR3 DNA reads TGTGCCAGCAGCCTCCGACTAGCCAACTACAATGAGCAGTTCTTC. It specifies CASSLRLANYNEQFF.

The chain is built from TRBV7-9 and TRBJ2-5; tentatively, D is TRBD1 (5 bases). The CDR3 spans 14 residues. The germline gives CDR1 SEHNR, CDR2 FQNEAQ (reference sequence). V lost 1 base, J lost 4 bases, and 10 bases lay in between. CDR3 in amino acids: CASSLGTSRETQYF. In DNA, the CDR3 is TGTGCCAGCAGCTTAGGGACATCGCGAGAGACCCAGTACTTC.

This clone was observed a single time. The chain has TRBV18 and TRBJ1-1; D is unclear. Germline CDR1 KGHSH, CDR2 LQKENI. V lost 1 base to trimming and J lost 5 bases, with 5 bases between them. The CDR3 has 12 amino acids. The CDR3 region is CASSPQNTEAFF. The CDR3 DNA follows: TGTGCCAGCTCACCACAGAATACTGAAGCTTTCTTT.

The chain joins TRBV2 to TRBJ1-2, with D maybe TRBD1 (5 bases). CDR1 is SNHLY, CDR2 FYNNEI, per germline. V lost 6 bases to trimming and J lost 3 bases, with 20 bases between them. The CDR3 contains 16 residues. The DNA of the CDR3 is TGTGCCAGCAGCCCCCCGGAAAAGGGGTTCTACTATGGCTACACCTTC. As protein: CASSPPEKGFYYGYTF.

The V gene is TRBV7-9, the J gene TRBJ1-2, with D unresolved. V dropped 5 bases and J dropped 1 base, with 11 bases sitting between them. Germline V gene lookup returns CDR1 SEHNR and CDR2 FQNEAQ (reference sequence). There are 14 residues in the CDR3. CDR3 DNA: TGTGCCAGCAGCGTCGACAATTTTAACTATGGCTACACCTTC. Translated, it gives CASSVDNFNYGYTF.

Regarding this clone: Within the sample, other DNA sequences also encode this same CDR3. The chain has TRBV5-1 and TRBJ2-7, with unresolved D. Trimming cost V 0 bases and J 3 bases, with 4 bases left between them. CDR1 is SGHRS and CDR2 is YFSETQ in the germline V gene. The CDR3 sequence is 12 residues long. The CDR3 region is CASSLGGYEQYF. CDR3 sequence (DNA): TGCGCCAGCAGCTTGGGGGGCTACGAGCAGTACTTC.

The CDR3 loop reads CASSIKGQGGGAQHF. CDR3 in DNA: TGTGCCAGCAGCATTAAAGGACAGGGGGGTGGGGCCCAGCATTTT. This sequence joins TRBV2 and TRBJ1-5; TRBD1 agrees at 10 bases. CDR1 and CDR2 from the germline V gene are SNHLY and FYNNEI. With V trimmed by 6 bases and J by 11 bases, 13 bases remained unmatched. CDR3 length: 15 residues.

The chain links TRBV6-4 to TRBJ2-1, with D tentatively TRBD1 (6 bases). Per germline, CDR1 MRHNA and CDR2 SNTAGT. The V and J ends lost 0 bases and 6 bases respectively, with 6 bases between them. The CDR3 spans 13 residues. Here the CDR3 DNA reads TGTGCCAGCAGTGACTCGGACAGCAATGAGCAGTTCTTC. Translating gives CASSDSDSNEQFF.

This clone appeared once. The V gene is TRBV27, the J gene TRBJ2-1, with a possible D match to TRBD2 (7 bases). The V end was cut by 6 bases, the J end by 0 bases, with 12 bases between. Germline CDR1 MNHEY, CDR2 SMNVEV (reference sequence). This CDR3 has 15 residues. Written as DNA, the CDR3 is TGTGCCAGCAGCCCCCGGGGGGCCTCCTACAATGAGCAGTTCTTC. This translates into CASSPRGASYNEQFF.

The chain recombines TRBV7-8 with TRBJ1-2; possibly TRBD1 for D (6 bases). The CDR3 extends over 14 amino acids. The germline gives CDR1 SGHVS, CDR2 FQNEAQ. V was pared by 4 bases and J by 8 bases, with 17 bases between. This CDR3 reads CASSYAFGGRGYTF. The CDR3 bases are TGTGCCAGCAGCTATGCTTTTGGGGGCCGGGGCTACACCTTC.

The chain recombines TRBV18 with TRBJ1-2; D gene ambiguous. In germline, CDR1 is KGHSH, CDR2 LQKENI. Trimming stripped 3 bases from V and 5 bases from J, with 19 bases between. CDR3 length equals 16 residues. The CDR3 DNA follows: TGTGCCAGCTCACCGGAGAGGGCAGGATCCCCATATGGCTACACCTTC. This codes for CASSPERAGSPYGYTF.

This clone was observed a single time. The chain recombines TRBV14 with TRBJ2-3, with no clear D. V shed 2 bases and J shed 1 base, with 7 bases lying between them. The CDR3 consists of 14 residues. CDR1 is SGHDN, CDR2 FVKESK, per germline. The CDR3 coding sequence is TGTGCCAGCAGCCAACCCGACCGCACAGATACGCAGTATTTT. As protein: CASSQPDRTDTQYF.

This clone occurred a few times. This sequence joins TRBV5-1 and TRBJ2-1, with 10 nucleotides matching TRBD1. The V and J ends lost 1 base and 4 bases, in that order; junction bases with no gene match: 2. The CDR3 is made up of 15 amino acids. Germline V lookup: CDR1 SGHRS, CDR2 YFSETQ. This chain's CDR3 is CASSLRGQGYNEQFF. In DNA form, the CDR3 reads TGCGCCAGCAGCTTGAGGGGACAGGGGTACAATGAGCAGTTCTTC. Based on the CDR3 plus reference TRBV5-1 and TRBJ2-1, the full variable domain is KAGVTQTPRYLIKTRGQQVTLSCSPISGHRSVSWYQQTPGQGLQFLFEYFSETQRNKGNFPGRFSGRQFSNSRSEMNVSTLELGDSALYLCASSLRGQGYNEQFFGPGTRLTVL.

The J gene is TRBJ2-5, the V gene TRBV11-3; 8 bases line up with TRBD2. Germline-derived CDR1 and CDR2 are SGHNT and YENEEA. Trimming took 5 bases from V and 1 from J; bases not matched to a gene: 3. The CDR3 covers 14 residues. The CDR3 DNA reads TGTGCCAGCAGCATTAGCGGGATCCAAGAGACCCAGTACTTC. Translated: CASSISGIQETQYF.

The chain employs TRBV6-5 and TRBJ1-3; TRBD1 matches 10 bases. After removal of 2 bases from V and 4 bases from J, the junction contained 5 bases not matched to a gene. This CDR3 has 16 residues. The germline gives CDR1 MNHEY, CDR2 SVGAGI. The CDR3 here is CASSYAGTGAGNTIYF. For the CDR3, the DNA is TGTGCCAGCAGTTACGCAGGGACAGGGGCCGGAAACACCATATATTTT.

The chain employs TRBV19 and TRBJ1-5; 8 bases align to TRBD1. In germline, CDR1 is LNHDA, CDR2 SQIVND (reference sequence). This CDR3 contains 16 residues. V shed 4 bases and J 4 bases; nucleotides not matched to a gene: 9. The chain's CDR3 is CASSKTGQGGNQPQHF. The CDR3 coding sequence is TGTGCCAGTAGTAAGACAGGACAGGGAGGGAATCAGCCCCAGCATTTT.

CDR3 in DNA: TGTGCCAGCAGCTGGCCGGGACAGGGGTCGGTCACCGGGGAGCTGTTTTTT. Residues: CASSWPGQGSVTGELFF. This chain links TRBV7-9 with TRBJ2-2; 10 positions match TRBD1. CDR3 size: 17 residues. V dropped 4 bases and J dropped 4; count of bases not matched to a gene: 9. CDR1 is SEHNR, CDR2 FQNEAQ, per germline (reference sequence). The complete variable domain, with remaining parts taken from reference TRBV7-9 and TRBJ2-2, reads DTGVSQNPRHKITKRGQNVTFRCDPISEHNRLYWYRQTLGQGPEFLTYFQNEAQLEKSRLLSDRFSAERPKGSFSTLEIQRTEQGDSAMYLCASSWPGQGSVTGELFFGEGSRLTVL.

The rearrangement links TRBV9 to TRBJ2-1, with TRBD1 matching 9 bases. Germline values: CDR1 SGDLS, CDR2 YYNGEE. This CDR3 comprises 13 residues. Trimming removed 4 bases from V and 8 bases from J; junction bases left unmatched: 4. The CDR3 here is CASSWDREDEQFF. The CDR3 region has the DNA TGTGCCAGCAGCTGGGACAGGGAGGATGAGCAGTTCTTC.

This clone is a singleton in its sample. The rearrangement joins TRBV14 to TRBJ2-5, with 8 bases matching TRBD1. The CDR3 is made up of 14 amino acids. Germline assignment: CDR1 SGHDN and CDR2 FVKESK. V trimming: 3 bases; J trimming: 3 bases; junction bases outside the gene matches: 3. The CDR3 DNA reads as TGTGCCAGCAGCCAGAACAGGGGGAAAGAGACCCAGTACTTC. Translating it yields CASSQNRGKETQYF. The whole variable domain, filled in from reference TRBV14 and TRBJ2-5, reads EAGVTQFPSHSVIEKGQTVTLRCDPISGHDNLYWYRRVMGKEIKFLLHFVKESKQDESGMPNNRFLAERTGGTYSTLKVQPAELEDSGVYFCASSQNRGKETQYFGPGTRLLVL.

The chain is built from TRBV11-3 and TRBJ2-1; 16 bases fit TRBD2. The CDR3 has 15 amino acids. Unmatched junction bases numbered 8, after V lost 2 bases and J lost 16 bases. Germline CDR1 SGHNT, CDR2 YENEEA. In nucleotides, the CDR3 is TGTGCCAGCAGCTTAAGTGGGACTAGCGGGGGGGCAATATTCTTC. As protein: CASSLSGTSGGAIFF.